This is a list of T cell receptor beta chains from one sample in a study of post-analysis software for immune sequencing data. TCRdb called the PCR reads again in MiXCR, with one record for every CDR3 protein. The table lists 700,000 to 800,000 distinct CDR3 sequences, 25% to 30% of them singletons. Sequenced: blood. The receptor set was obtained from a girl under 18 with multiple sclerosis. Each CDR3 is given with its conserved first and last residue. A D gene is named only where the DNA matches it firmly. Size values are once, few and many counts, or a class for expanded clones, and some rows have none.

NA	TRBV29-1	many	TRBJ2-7	TGCAGCGTTGGTACAGGGCCCAATCCCTACGAGCAGTACTTC	CSVGTGPNPYEQYF
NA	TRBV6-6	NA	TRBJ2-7	TGTGCCAGCAGTTACTCGCTGGCTGAAGCCAGGCACCACGAGCAGTACTTC	CASSYSLAEARHHEQYF
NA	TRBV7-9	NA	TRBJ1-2	TGTGCCAGCAGCCCCGGCCCCGGGGGTGGCTACACCTTC	CASSPGPGGGYTF
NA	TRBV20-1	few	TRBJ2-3	TGCAGTGTCCTCAAATCTGATCTCACAGATACGCAGTATTTT	CSVLKSDLTDTQYF
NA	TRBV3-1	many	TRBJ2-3	TGTGCCAGCAGCCAGGCCCCCGGAGATACGCAGTATTTT	CASSQAPGDTQYF
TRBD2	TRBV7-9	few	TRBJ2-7	TGTGCCAGCAGCCCACGACTAGCGGACGAGCAGTACTTC	CASSPRLADEQYF
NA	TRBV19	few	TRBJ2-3	TGTGCCAGTACTCCCGCCAGGGGAGGCACAGATACGCAGTATTTT	CASTPARGGTDTQYF
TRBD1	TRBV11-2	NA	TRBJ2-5	TGTGCCAGCAGCTTACCTCGGGACAGGGTGAAAGAGACCCAGTACTTC	CASSLPRDRVKETQYF
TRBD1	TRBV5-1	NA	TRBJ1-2	TGCGCCAGCAGCTCGGAGGGGACAGCCTATGGCTACACCTTC	CASSSEGTAYGYTF
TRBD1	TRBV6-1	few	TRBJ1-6	TGTGCCAGCAGACCCGACAGGGGTGACAATTCACCCCTCCACTTT	CASRPDRGDNSPLHF
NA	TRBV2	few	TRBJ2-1	TGTGCCAGCGGAGCCGGGACTCTAGGACGTGAGCAGTTCTTC	CASGAGTLGREQFF
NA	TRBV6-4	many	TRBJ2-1	TGTGCCAGCAGTATATCGACTGGTGAGCAGTTCTTC	CASSISTGEQFF
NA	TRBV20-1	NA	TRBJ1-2	TGCAGTGCTAGAGACAGGTCCCACGGCTATGGCTACACCTTC	CSARDRSHGYGYTF
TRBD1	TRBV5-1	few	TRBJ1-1	TGCGCCAGCAGCCTTATGACAGGGGGCACTGAAGCTTTCTTT	CASSLMTGGTEAFF
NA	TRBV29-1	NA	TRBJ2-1	TGCAGCGTGGCGGGACAGCCAAGGGGGAATGAGCAGTTCTTC	CSVAGQPRGNEQFF
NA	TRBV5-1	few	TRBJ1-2	TGCGCCAGCAGCACTGGGAGGACTCCAGCGGGCGATGGCTACACCTTC	CASSTGRTPAGDGYTF
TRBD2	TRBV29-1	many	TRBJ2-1	TGCAGCGTGCCCCCGGGGGGTAGCGGGAGGACTACCTACAATGAGCAGTTCTTC	CSVPPGGSGRTTYNEQFF
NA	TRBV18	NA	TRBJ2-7	TGTGCCAGCTCACGAACGGGACAAGCTTACGAGCAGTACTTC	CASSRTGQAYEQYF
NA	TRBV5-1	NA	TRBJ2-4	TGCGCCAGCAGAGAAGGGGAATCGGACATTCAGTACTTC	CASREGESDIQYF
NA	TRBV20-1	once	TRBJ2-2	TGCAGTTCCCAGACTACCGATCCGAACACCGGGGAGCTGTTTTTT	CSSQTTDPNTGELFF
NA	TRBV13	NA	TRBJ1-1	TGTGCCAGCAGCTTAGGCATCAGCCTCACTGAAGCTTTCTTT	CASSLGISLTEAFF
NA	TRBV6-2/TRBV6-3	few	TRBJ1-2	TGTGCCAGCAGGACCGGTTATTGGGGCTACACCTTC	CASRTGYWGYTF
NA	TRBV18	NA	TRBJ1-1	TGTGCCAGCTCCCCAGTTTCCGGCGGGACTGAAGCTTTCTTT	CASSPVSGGTEAFF
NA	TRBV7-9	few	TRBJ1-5	TGTGCCAGCAGCTTAGGAGGGGAAAGTCAGCCCCAGCATTTT	CASSLGGESQPQHF